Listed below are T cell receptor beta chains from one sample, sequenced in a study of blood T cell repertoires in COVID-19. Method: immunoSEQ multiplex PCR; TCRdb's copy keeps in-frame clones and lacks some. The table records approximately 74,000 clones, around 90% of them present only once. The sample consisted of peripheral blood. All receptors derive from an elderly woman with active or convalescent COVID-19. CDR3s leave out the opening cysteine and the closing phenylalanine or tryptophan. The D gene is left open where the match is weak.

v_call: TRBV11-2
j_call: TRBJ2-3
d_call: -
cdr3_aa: ASSRLPFTDTQY

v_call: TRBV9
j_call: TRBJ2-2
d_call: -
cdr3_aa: ASSVVAWELF

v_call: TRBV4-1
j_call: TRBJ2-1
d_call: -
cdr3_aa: ASSQEAEYNEQF

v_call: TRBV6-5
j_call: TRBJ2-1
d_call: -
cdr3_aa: ASSYEVREGEQF

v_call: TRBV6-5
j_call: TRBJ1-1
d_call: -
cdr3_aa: ASSSPGPAGLTEAF

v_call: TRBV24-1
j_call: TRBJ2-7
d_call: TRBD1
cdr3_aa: ATSDPGQGSEQY

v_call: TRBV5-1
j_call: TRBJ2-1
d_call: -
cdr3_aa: ASSLAALETYNEQF

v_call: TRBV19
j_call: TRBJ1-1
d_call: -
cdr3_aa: ASQAGRIDTEAF

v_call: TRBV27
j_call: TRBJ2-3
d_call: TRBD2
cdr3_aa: ASRLAGGPSTDTQY

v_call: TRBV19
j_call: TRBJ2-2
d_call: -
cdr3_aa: ASSIGRARTGELF

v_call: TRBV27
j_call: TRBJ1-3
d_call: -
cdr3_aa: ASRTGPGNTIY

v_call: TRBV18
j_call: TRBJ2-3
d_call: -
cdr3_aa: ASSPRSSTDTQY

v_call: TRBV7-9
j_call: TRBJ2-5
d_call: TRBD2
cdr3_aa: ASSRTSGETQY

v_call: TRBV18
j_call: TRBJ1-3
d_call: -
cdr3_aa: ASSPGDGNTIY